The 9 T cell receptor beta chains presented below share a single source sample, sequenced in a study of T cell repertoires in cytomegalovirus infection. One entry per CDR3 protein results from TCRdb running MiXCR on the reads. This sample has 290,000 or so distinct CDR3 sequences, with around 10% found just once. Sequencing was carried out using PBMCs. The origin of the receptors is a human donor in good health (CMV status not recorded). Some clones in this sample may be carry-over from other donors' samples.

This chain uses TRBV18 with TRBJ2-7; D uncertain. CDR1 and CDR2 (germline): KGHSH, LQKENI. Trimming removed 4 bases at V and 3 bases at J, with 10 bases between. The length of the CDR3 is 13 residues. The CDR3 loop reads CASSRGLSYEQYV. The CDR3 coding sequence is TGTGCCAGCTCACGGGGTCTAAGCTACGAGCAGTACGTC.

The V call is TRBV7-6, the J call TRBJ2-1; 9 bases are shared with TRBD2. This CDR3 contains 16 residues. Per germline, CDR1 SGHVS and CDR2 FNYEAQ. V lost 1 base and J lost 5; bases outside the gene matches: 6. CDR3 residues: CASSLERGGANNEQFF. The CDR3 bases are TGTGCCAGCAGCTTAGAACGCGGGGGGGCTAACAATGAGCAGTTCTTC.

In this sample, this clonotype turned up many times. This chain connects TRBV7-9 to TRBJ2-3, with 13 bases that match TRBD2. V trimming: 4 bases; J trimming: 2 bases; junction bases outside the gene matches: 6. The CDR3 runs 17 residues. Germline lookup yields CDR1 SEHNR and CDR2 FQNEAQ (reference sequence). The CDR3 DNA reads TGTGCCAGCAGCTCGAGGGGACTAGCGGGACTCACAGATACGCAGTATTTT. Its translation is CASSSRGLAGLTDTQYF.

This clonotype was found many times. The chain couples TRBV19 to TRBJ1-3; D ambiguous. Germline lookup yields CDR1 LNHDA and CDR2 SQIVND (reference sequence). Trimming removed 5 bases from V and 3 bases from J, with 11 bases in between. This CDR3 is 14 amino acids long. Here the CDR3 DNA reads TGTGCCAGTAGTCCGAACGACATTGGAAACACCATATATTTT. This encodes CASSPNDIGNTIYF.

This clonotype showed up many times. The chain is built from TRBV7-9 and TRBJ2-5, with 8 bases that match TRBD2. The CDR3 loop spans 14 amino acids. J was trimmed by 1 base and V by 10 bases; bases with no gene match: 8. The germline V gene has CDR1 SEHNR and CDR2 FQNEAQ (reference sequence). The CDR3 sequence is CATRSGGGQETQYF. As DNA, the CDR3 is TGTGCCACCCGGTCGGGGGGGGGCCAAGAGACCCAGTACTTC.

This clonotype showed up many times. The chain employs TRBV29-1 and TRBJ2-6; tentatively, D is TRBD1 (5 bases). The V and J ends lost 4 bases and 10 bases respectively, with 14 bases between them. CDR3 length: 13 residues. CDR1 and CDR2 (germline): SQVTM, ANQGSEA. The CDR3 region has the DNA TGCAGCGTTGTGATGGGGCTGACTAACGTCCTGACTTTC. Translation: CSVVMGLTNVLTF.

This chain uses TRBV6-6 with TRBJ1-1, with D possibly being TRBD1 (6 bases). The CDR3 covers 17 residues. Germline assignment: CDR1 MNHNY and CDR2 SVGAGI (reference sequence). V was pared by 6 bases and J by 1 base, with 21 bases between. The CDR3 DNA is TGTGCCAGCAGGCGGACACCCCAAGGGGGAGAGAACACTGAAGCTTTCTTT. Its translation is CASRRTPQGGENTEAFF.

V gene TRBV20-1 combines with J gene TRBJ2-2, with 7 bases aligning to TRBD1. The J segment lost 6 bases and the V segment lost 7 bases, leaving 14 bases of the junction unmatched. Looked up from germline, CDR1 is DFQATT and CDR2 is SNEGSKA (reference sequence). This CDR3 spans 15 amino acids. CDR3 bases: TGCAGTGTCAGCCGGGACAGCTCACTTCCCGGGGAGCTGTTTTTT. It encodes CSVSRDSSLPGELFF.

This clonotype was counted between two and nine times. The chain uses TRBV25-1 and TRBJ2-1; D is ambiguous. V was shortened by 3 bases and J by 6 bases, with 6 bases between the two germline ends. Germline V gene data show CDR1 as MGHDK and CDR2 as SYGVNS. CDR3 length: 12 amino acids. The CDR3 protein is CASSDGGNEQFF. Here the CDR3 DNA reads TGTGCCAGCAGTGATGGCGGCAATGAGCAGTTCTTC.